A single sample gave rise to the 21 T cell receptor beta chains below, sequenced in a study of T cell changes during pregnancy in multiple sclerosis. Repertoires were generated with immunoSEQ multiplex PCR, while TCRdb's copy carries only in-frame clones and drops some. The sample lists 45,000 to 65,000 clones, approximately 89% occurring once. The sample was peripheral blood, taken after pregnancy. The source of these receptors is a female donor in good health, enrolled as a control in a pregnancy study.

The chain employs TRBV4-3 and TRBJ1-4; TRBD1 is a possible D gene (6 bases). Trimming removed 1 base from V and 7 bases from J, with 16 bases in between. CDR1 is LGHNA and CDR2 is YSLEER in the germline V gene. This CDR3 is built from 16 residues. This CDR3 is CASSQVGFLGGEKLFF. The CDR3 nucleotides are TGCGCCAGCAGCCAAGTGGGTTTTTTAGGGGGTGAAAAACTGTTTTTT.

The chain recombines TRBV5-1 with TRBJ2-5, with D perhaps TRBD2 (6 bases). The CDR3 totals 15 residues. CDR1 and CDR2 (germline): SGHRS, YFSETQ. V was shortened by 0 bases and J by 5 bases, with 14 bases between the two germline ends. CDR3 protein: CASSLEGYSGETQYF. The CDR3, as DNA: TGCGCCAGCAGCTTGGAAGGATACAGCGGGGAGACCCAGTACTTC.

The V gene is TRBV18, the J gene TRBJ2-2; D not certain. There are 12 residues in the CDR3. V lost 3 bases and J 9 bases, leaving 8 bases between the germline ends. Germline CDR1 and CDR2: KGHSH and LQKENI. The CDR3, as DNA: TGTGCCAGCTCACCCAAGAGCTGGGAGCTGTTTTTT. It is translated as CASSPKSWELFF.

The CDR3 reads CATNGPGGDTEAFF. CDR3 DNA: TGTGCCACGAACGGGCCAGGGGGCGACACTGAAGCTTTCTTT. The rearrangement joins TRBV21-1 to TRBJ1-1; the D call TRBD1 from the table was never checked on the DNA. TRBV21-1 is a documented pseudogene. The CDR3 sequence is 14 residues long.

This chain joins TRBV5-1 and TRBJ2-5; 9 positions match TRBD1. CDR1 and CDR2 (germline): SGHRS, YFSETQ. CDR3 length: 13 amino acids. Trimming took 4 bases from V and 4 from J; bases not matched to a gene: 2. In DNA form, the CDR3 reads TGCGCCAGCAGCGTACAGGGGGCAGAGACCCAGTACTTC. Its translation: CASSVQGAETQYF.

This chain's CDR3 is CASSSGQGAWNEQYF. DNA for the CDR3: TGTGCCAGCAGCTCCGGACAGGGTGCCTGGAACGAGCAGTACTTC. The chain links TRBV11-3 to TRBJ2-7, with 8 bases lining up with TRBD1. Germline V CDR1 and CDR2: SGHNT, YENEEA. V lost 4 bases, J lost 5 bases, and 10 bases stayed unmatched. The CDR3 spans 15 residues.

CDR3 region: CASSPGGSNQPQHF. As DNA, the CDR3 is TGTGCCAGCAGCCCAGGGGGAAGCAATCAGCCCCAGCATTTT. The chain combines TRBV6-5 with TRBJ1-5; 7 nucleotides line up with TRBD1. V lost 6 bases to trimming and J lost 1 base; unmatched junction nucleotides: 3. Germline-derived CDR1 and CDR2 are MNHEY and SVGAGI. The CDR3 is made up of 14 amino acids.

The rearrangement links TRBV6-6 to TRBJ1-3, with 7 bases aligning to TRBD1. This CDR3 spans 15 amino acids. Looked up from germline, CDR1 is MNHNY and CDR2 is SVGAGI (reference sequence). V lost 7 bases, J lost 2 bases, and 8 bases stayed unmatched. The CDR3 DNA follows: TGTGCCAGCAAATCAAGCAGGGGGACTGGAAACACCATATATTTT. Its protein product is CASKSSRGTGNTIYF.

The chain combines TRBV7-9 with TRBJ2-7, with D perhaps matching TRBD1 (5 bases). CDR1 SEHNR and CDR2 FQNEAQ come from the germline V gene (reference sequence). Trimming cost V 6 bases and J 3 bases, with 12 bases left between them. The CDR3 runs 13 residues. The CDR3 DNA reads as TGTGCCAGCAGTTTTGGGGCCAACTACGAGCAGTACTTC. It codes for CASSFGANYEQYF.

This chain connects TRBV11-2 to TRBJ2-3; no definite D call. CDR1 is SGHAT and CDR2 is FQNNGV in the germline V gene. The CDR3 spans 16 residues. Trimming left V 3 bases short and J 2 bases short, with 15 bases between. The CDR3, as DNA: TGTGCCAGCAGCTTTCTAAGGCTAGTCGACACAGATACGCAGTATTTT. Its translation: CASSFLRLVDTDTQYF. The complete variable domain, with remaining parts taken from reference TRBV11-2 and TRBJ2-3, reads EAGVAQSPRYKIIEKRQSVAFWCNPISGHATLYWYQQILGQGPKLLIQFQNNGVVDDSQLPKDRFSAERLKGVDSTLKIQPAKLEDSAVYLCASSFLRLVDTDTQYFGPGTRLTVL.

This chain joins TRBV9 and TRBJ2-3; 9 nucleotides line up with TRBD2. The CDR3 consists of 17 residues. The V and J ends lost 3 bases and 4 bases, in that order; junction bases with no gene match: 12. The V gene's germline CDR1 is SGDLS and CDR2 YYNGEE. CDR3 protein: CASSGLGGGGRADTQYF. The CDR3 nucleotides are TGTGCCAGCAGCGGGCTGGGCGGTGGCGGGAGGGCAGATACGCAGTATTTT.

Here the CDR3 reads CASSLVGPANYGYTF. CDR3 nucleotide sequence: TGTGCCAGCAGCTTAGTGGGCCCAGCTAACTATGGCTACACCTTC. V usage is TRBV7-9 and J usage is TRBJ1-2, with D unresolved. The CDR3 sequence is 15 residues long. Germline CDR1 reads SEHNR; CDR2 reads FQNEAQ (reference sequence). The ends were cut back, 1 base at V and 0 bases at J, with 9 bases in the middle. Full variable domain (remainder filled in from reference TRBV7-9 and TRBJ1-2): DTGVSQNPRHKITKRGQNVTFRCDPISEHNRLYWYRQTLGQGPEFLTYFQNEAQLEKSRLLSDRFSAERPKGSFSTLEIQRTEQGDSAMYLCASSLVGPANYGYTFGSGTRLTVV.

V is TRBV19 and J is TRBJ2-1; the match to TRBD2 covers 12 bases. Per the germline V gene, CDR1 is LNHDA and CDR2 is SQIVND (reference sequence). The length of the CDR3 is 15 residues. Germline trimming cut 3 bases from V and 8 bases from J; bases unmatched to any gene: 5. This CDR3 is CASSILAGGLYEQFF. Here the CDR3 DNA reads TGTGCCAGTAGTATCCTAGCGGGGGGGCTGTATGAGCAGTTCTTC. Drawing the rest from reference TRBV19 and TRBJ2-1, the complete variable domain is DGGITQSPKYLFRKEGQNVTLSCEQNLNHDAMYWYRQDPGQGLRLIYYSQIVNDFQKGDIAEGYSVSREKKESFPLTVTSAQKNPTAFYLCASSILAGGLYEQFFGPGTRLTVL.

This chain connects TRBV7-9 to TRBJ2-7; TRBD1 matches 8 bases. The V segment lost 6 bases and the J segment 5 bases; nucleotides outside the gene matches: 9. Germline V gene sequence: CDR1 SEHNR, CDR2 FQNEAQ (reference sequence). This CDR3 is built from 14 residues. The CDR3 region is CASSRQDRDHEQYF. CDR3 nucleotide sequence: TGTGCCAGCAGTAGGCAGGACAGGGATCACGAGCAGTACTTC.

V gene TRBV7-8 combines with J gene TRBJ2-7, with TRBD2 identical over 9 bases. Germline V CDR1 and CDR2: SGHVS, FQNEAQ. CDR3 length: 15 amino acids. The V and J ends lost 5 bases and 4 bases, in that order; junction bases with no gene match: 9. CDR3 DNA sequence: TGTGCCAGCAGCGAGGTCGGACTAGCGCCGTACGAGCAGTACTTC. This gives the protein CASSEVGLAPYEQYF.

V usage is TRBV7-8 and J usage is TRBJ2-5, with TRBD1 as a possible D gene (6 bases). Germline CDR1 is SGHVS and CDR2 is FQNEAQ. This CDR3 is 15 amino acids long. Trimming pared 5 bases from V and 5 bases from J, leaving 18 bases between. The CDR3 sequence: CASSPTQQGRETQYF. The CDR3 DNA is TGTGCCAGCAGCCCGACTCAACAGGGTCGGGAGACCCAGTACTTC.

The chain employs TRBV7-3 and TRBJ2-2; D is unresolved. Germline V gene data show CDR1 as SGHTA and CDR2 as FQGTGA. This CDR3 has 13 amino acids. Trimming removed 5 bases at V and 8 bases at J, with 12 bases between. The CDR3, as DNA: TGTGCCAGCAGCCCAAATCACCTAGGGGAGCTGTTTTTT. Translation gives CASSPNHLGELFF.

CDR3 nucleotide sequence: TGTGCCAGCAGCCCCCAGCGGGAGGTGGTCGAGCAGTACTTC. Its translation is CASSPQREVVEQYF. The rearrangement joins TRBV7-2 to TRBJ2-7, with 9 positions matching TRBD2. CDR1 is SGHTA, CDR2 FQGNSA, per germline. With V trimmed by 5 bases and J by 6 bases, 8 bases remained unmatched. This CDR3 is 14 amino acids long. Drawing the rest from reference TRBV7-2 and TRBJ2-7, the complete variable domain is GAGVSQSPSNKVTEKGKDVELRCDPISGHTALYWYRQSLGQGLEFLIYFQGNSAPDKSGLPSDRFSAERTGGSVSTLTIQRTQQEDSAVYLCASSPQREVVEQYFGPGTRLTVT.

V is TRBV18 and J is TRBJ1-1, with D perhaps TRBD1 (5 bases). Trimming cost V 4 bases and J 1 base, with 13 bases left between them. Germline assignment: CDR1 KGHSH and CDR2 LQKENI. The CDR3 contains 15 residues. The CDR3 here is CASSLGGITNTEAFF. As DNA, the CDR3 is TGTGCCAGCTCACTCGGGGGGATAACGAACACTGAAGCTTTCTTT.

This clone was seen a few times. The chain joins TRBV7-9 to TRBJ1-4, with 8 positions matching TRBD1. The CDR3 sequence is 15 residues long. CDR1 and CDR2 from the germline V gene are SEHNR and FQNEAQ (reference sequence). The trim removed 0 bases at V and 8 bases at J, leaving 5 bases unmatched. CDR3 sequence reads: CASSLATGGGEKLFF. The CDR3 DNA sequence: TGTGCCAGCAGCTTAGCCACAGGGGGAGGAGAAAAACTGTTTTTT.

The rearrangement uses TRBV4-2 and TRBJ1-5, with a weak D call TRBD1 (6 bases). Germline CDR1 reads LGHNA; CDR2 reads YNFKEQ. The CDR3 length is 15 residues. The V gene lost 4 bases and the J gene lost 0 bases, with 10 bases spanning the gap. CDR3 nucleotides: TGTGCCAGCAGCCCAGGGGACCTTAGCAATCAGCCCCAGCATTTT. Translated: CASSPGDLSNQPQHF.